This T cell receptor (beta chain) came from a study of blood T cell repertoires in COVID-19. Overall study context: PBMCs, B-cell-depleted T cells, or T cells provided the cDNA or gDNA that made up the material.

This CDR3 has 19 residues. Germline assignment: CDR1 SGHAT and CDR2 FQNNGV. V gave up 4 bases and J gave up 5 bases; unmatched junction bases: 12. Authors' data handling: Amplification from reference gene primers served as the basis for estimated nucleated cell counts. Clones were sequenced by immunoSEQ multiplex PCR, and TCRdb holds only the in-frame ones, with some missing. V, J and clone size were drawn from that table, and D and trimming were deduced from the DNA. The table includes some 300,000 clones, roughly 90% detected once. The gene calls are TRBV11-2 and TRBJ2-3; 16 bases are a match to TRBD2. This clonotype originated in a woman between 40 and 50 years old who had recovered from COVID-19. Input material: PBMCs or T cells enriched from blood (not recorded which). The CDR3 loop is CASSSPGLAGGRKGDTQYF. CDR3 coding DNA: TGTGCCAGCAGCTCCCCGGGACTAGCGGGAGGGCGGAAGGGAGATACGCAGTATTTT.